This record looks at one T cell receptor beta chain sequence and its context. The data belong to a study of blood T cell repertoires in COVID-19. Across the whole study: Researchers got acute and convalescent COVID-19 samples from the United States, Italy and Spain. PBMCs, B-cell-depleted T cells, or T cells were the source of the cDNA or gDNA that made up the material.

Original data processing: By means of reference gene primer amplification, nucleated cell counts were estimated. Clones were sequenced by immunoSEQ multiplex PCR, and TCRdb holds only the in-frame ones, with some missing. For V, J and clone size, that table is used; D and trimming come from the DNA. The table lists around 370,000 clones, about 90% of them singletons. The J segment lost 6 bases and the V segment lost 7 bases, leaving 10 bases of the junction unmatched. CDR3 length: 14 residues. CDR1 is MNHNY and CDR2 is SVGAGI in the germline V gene (reference sequence). The sample consisted of peripheral blood. The origin of this receptor is a man between 18 and 35 years old with active or convalescent COVID-19. V gene TRBV6-6 combines with J gene TRBJ1-1; 8 positions match TRBD1. The CDR3 bases are TGTGCCAGCACCCGACAGGGGAGTTTCCCTGAAGCTTTCTTT. Its translation: CASTRQGSFPEAFF.